This T cell receptor (beta chain) was found in a study of T cells in Graves' hyperthyroidism and ophthalmopathy. Study-level results: Most thyroid clonotypes with frequency above 0.001 were detected in blood.

Template material for amplifying TCR beta CDR3 regions consisted of RNA transcripts. Initially, a first-round RT-PCR of the TCR CDR3 employed the HTBI primer set. TCRdb re-called the multiplex PCR reads with MiXCR, one entry per CDR3 protein. Among 550,000 to 800,000 distinct CDR3 sequences listed, 15% to 20% were seen once. This clonotype has a count of ten or more. The antigen remains unidentified. Hyperthyroidism of Graves' type that showed no ophthalmopathy progression within 18 months was stable. Based on clinical symptoms, serum thyroxine and TRAb, thyroid ultrasound and orbital computed tomography, diagnoses were reached. PBMCs came from about 10 ml fresh peripheral blood. V lost 0 bases and J lost 4, with 27 bases in between. CDR3 length equals 20 residues. Germline-derived CDR1 and CDR2 are MNHEY and SMNVEV (reference sequence).

The chain links TRBV27 to TRBJ1-2; D not certain. The specimen was blood. The sequence came from a man aged 50 to 60 with Graves' hyperthyroidism. CDR3 DNA sequence: TGTGCCAGCAGTTTATCACGCAATGCACGGTCGGGGATAGGGAGCTATGGCTACACCTTC. Its translation is CASSLSRNARSGIGSYGYTF.